These 5 T cell receptor beta chains originate from one sample sequenced in a study of regulatory T cells in long-lasting Graves disease. According to the study, TCR beta libraries were built with iRepertoire HTBI primers and CDR3-region Arm-PCR. From the multiplex PCR reads, TCRdb called clonotypes with MiXCR, one entry per CDR3 protein. The sample consists of a few hundred thousand distinct CDR3 sequences, 16% of them appearing once. Time point meaning: newly diagnosed GD, antithyroid drugs for less than 3 months. From RNA extracted from PBMCs, the TCR library was made. These data also featured in a second study, about T cells in Graves' hyperthyroidism and ophthalmopathy.

The source was peripheral blood mononuclear cells (PBMCs), collected at new diagnosis, from a patient treated with antithyroid drugs. The origin of the receptors is a man aged 35 to 55 with Graves disease.

The genes are TRBV11-3 and TRBJ2-7, with 7 bases lining up with TRBD2. This CDR3 is built from 15 residues. With V trimmed by 1 base and J by 0 bases, 3 bases remained unmatched. The V gene's germline CDR1 is SGHNT and CDR2 YENEEA. In DNA form, the CDR3 reads TGTGCCAGCAGCTTAGGGGACTACAACTCCTACGAGCAGTACTTC. Residues: CASSLGDYNSYEQYF. The whole variable domain, remainder taken from reference TRBV11-3 and TRBJ2-7, is EAGVVQSPRYKIIEKKQPVAFWCNPISGHNTLYWYLQNLGQGPELLIRYENEEAVDDSQLPKDRFSAERLKGVDSTLKIQPAELGDSAVYLCASSLGDYNSYEQYFGPGTRLTVT.

V and J are TRBV12-3 or TRBV12-4 and TRBJ1-2; the match to TRBD1 covers 9 bases. The CDR3 spans 15 residues. V dropped 6 bases and J dropped 3; count of bases not matched to a gene: 8. CDR3 nucleotide sequence: TGTGCCAGCAGCTCGGGACAGGGTAGCGACTATGGCTACACCTTC. Encoded protein: CASSSGQGSDYGYTF.

This clonotype occurred many times. The chain uses TRBV6-2 or TRBV6-3 and TRBJ2-3, with 7 bases aligning to TRBD1. This CDR3 is 18 amino acids long. Trimming cost V 5 bases and J 0 bases; bases outside gene matches: 14. The germline gives CDR1 MNHEY, CDR2 SVGEGT. The CDR3 loop reads CASSDKWTGPTSTDTQYF. The CDR3 DNA is TGTGCCAGCAGTGATAAGTGGACAGGACCCACTAGCACAGATACGCAGTATTTT.

This clonotype appeared many times. The chain employs TRBV6-1 and TRBJ2-7; TRBD1 aligns across 9 bases. Germline V gene sequence: CDR1 MNHNS, CDR2 SASEGT. The CDR3 consists of 14 residues. The V gene end was trimmed by 5 bases and the J gene end by 3 bases; junction bases not matched to a gene: 5. The CDR3 DNA reads as TGTGCCAGCAGTCGCCGGGACAGGGACTACGAGCAGTACTTC. Protein product: CASSRRDRDYEQYF.

This clonotype was seen only once. The chain carries TRBV19 and TRBJ2-5; 7 positions match TRBD1. The CDR3 has 20 residues. Germline assignment: CDR1 LNHDA and CDR2 SQIVND (reference sequence). The V gene end was trimmed by 5 bases and the J gene end by 2 bases; junction bases not matched to a gene: 23. The CDR3 sequence is CASSPYLPRPGDRLQETQYF. The DNA of the CDR3 is TGTGCCAGTAGTCCTTATCTGCCCCGGCCCGGGGACAGATTACAAGAGACCCAGTACTTC.